The rows below give T cell receptor beta chains drawn from one sample of a study of T cell responses to AZD1222 COVID-19 vaccine. The protocol was immunoSEQ multiplex PCR, while the TCRdb copy is restricted to in-frame clones and leaves out a portion. Here the sample spans more than 100,000 clones, 80% to 95% being singletons. This material consisted of peripheral blood, taken on day 0 of AZD1222 vaccination. Receptors were obtained from an adult in good health. Both conserved end residues are part of each CDR3. The order of the fields is J gene, clone size, D gene, V gene, CDR3 protein, CDR3 DNA. D genes are given only for firm matches. Some rows mark clone size as missing; the rest say once, few, many or name a class of expanded clone.

TRBJ2-1 | - | - | TRBV28 | CASSLPPSDRPNHNEQFF | TGTGCCAGCAGTTTACCGCCCTCCGACAGACCAAACCACAATGAGCAGTTCTTC
TRBJ2-3 | - | TRBD1 | TRBV2 | CASSPGTASTDTQYF | TGTGCCAGCAGCCCCGGGACAGCTAGCACAGATACGCAGTATTTT
TRBJ1-2 | - | TRBD1 | TRBV9 | CASSADRGLDYGYTF | TGTGCCAGCAGCGCGGACAGGGGGCTGGACTATGGCTACACCTTC
TRBJ2-7 | - | - | TRBV29-1 | CSAGDSGYEQYF | TGCAGCGCAGGGGACTCTGGGTACGAGCAGTACTTC
TRBJ2-7 | - | - | TRBV27 | CASSLGPSYEQYF | TGTGCCAGCAGTTTAGGCCCCTCCTACGAGCAGTACTTC
TRBJ1-1 | - | TRBD1 | TRBV19 | CASRPTGQGTEAFF | TGTGCCAGTAGGCCGACAGGGCAGGGGACTGAAGCTTTCTTT
TRBJ1-5 | - | - | TRBV27 | CATGQMWQPQHF | TGTGCCACCGGACAGATGTGGCAGCCCCAGCATTTT
TRBJ1-5 | once | TRBD1 | TRBV18 | CASSPRDRGSSNQPQHF | TGTGCCAGCTCACCACGAGACAGGGGGTCGAGCAATCAGCCCCAGCATTTT
TRBJ2-3 | - | - | TRBV9 | CASSNRRTKSGGGTDTQYF | TGTGCCAGCAGCAACAGGCGGACGAAGAGTGGCGGGGGCACAGATACGCAGTATTTT
TRBJ2-5 | once | TRBD1 | TRBV6-2/TRBV6-3 | CASSDGTDQETQYF | TGTGCCAGCAGTGACGGGACAGACCAAGAGACCCAGTACTTC
TRBJ1-4 | - | - | TRBV10-2 | CASSESEEKLFF | TGCGCCAGCAGTGAGTCTGAAGAAAAACTGTTTTTT
TRBJ1-2 | - | TRBD1 | TRBV4-3 | CASRQVPPLQGNYGYTF | TGCGCCAGCAGGCAAGTCCCGCCGTTACAGGGGAACTATGGCTACACCTTC
TRBJ2-1 | - | TRBD2 | TRBV7-7 | CASSPIGTSDYNEQFF | TGTGCTAGCAGCCCCATCGGGACTAGCGACTACAATGAGCAGTTCTTC
TRBJ1-3 | - | - | TRBV7-2 | CASSLGQGGNTIYF | TGTGCCAGCAGCTTAGGCCAGGGTGGAAACACCATATATTTT
TRBJ1-3 | - | TRBD1 | TRBV9 | CASSASTGGGSGNTIYF | TGTGCCAGCAGCGCAAGCACAGGGGGCGGTTCTGGAAACACCATATATTTT
TRBJ1-2 | - | - | TRBV27 | CASSSGRSGYTF | TGTGCCAGCAGTTCTGGGAGGTCTGGCTACACCTTC
TRBJ1-1 | - | TRBD1 | TRBV18 | CASSSDRGTNTEAFF | TGTGCCAGCTCAAGTGACAGGGGGACGAACACTGAAGCTTTCTTT
TRBJ2-5 | - | - | TRBV11-2 | CASSFDRSRETQYF | TGTGCCAGCAGCTTTGACAGATCCCGGGAGACCCAGTACTTC
TRBJ2-5 | - | - | TRBV7-2 | CASSLGPAAETQYF | TGTGCCAGCAGCTTAGGGCCAGCGGCAGAGACCCAGTACTTC
TRBJ2-1 | - | TRBD2 | TRBV10-2 | CASRIGGSSYNEQFF | TGCGCCAGCAGAATCGGGGGGAGCTCCTACAATGAGCAGTTCTTC
TRBJ1-6 | once | - | TRBV5-6 | CASSGDASSYNSPLHF | TGTGCCAGCAGCGGGGACGCGAGCTCCTATAATTCACCCCTCCACTTT
TRBJ2-7 | - | - | TRBV28 | CASRTDNTRRPYEQYF | TGTGCCAGCAGAACCGACAACACCCGACGACCCTACGAGCAGTACTTC
TRBJ2-7 | - | TRBD2 | TRBV5-1 | CASSLGTRSYEQYF | TGCGCCAGCAGCTTGGGGACTAGATCCTACGAGCAGTACTTC
TRBJ1-4 | - | - | TRBV4-3 | CASSLGRWGEKLFF | TGCGCCAGCAGCCTAGGGCGGTGGGGTGAAAAACTGTTTTTT
TRBJ2-3 | - | TRBD1 | TRBV6-2/TRBV6-3 | CASSFWTGTTDTQYF | TGTGCCAGCAGTTTCTGGACAGGGACCACAGATACGCAGTATTTT
TRBJ2-3 | - | - | TRBV7-2 | CASSLVLAPDTQYF | TGTGCCAGCAGCTTAGTCCTAGCGCCGGATACGCAGTATTTT
TRBJ2-7 | - | - | TRBV7-8 | CASSSRGGPAHYEQYF | TGTGCCAGCAGTTCCCGTGGCGGTCCCGCTCACTACGAGCAGTACTTC
TRBJ1-2 | - | - | TRBV27 | CASSFGGANYGYTF | TGTGCCAGCAGTTTCGGAGGGGCTAACTATGGCTACACCTTC
TRBJ2-1 | - | TRBD2 | TRBV5-1 | CASSSGTSGRGMNEQFF | TGCGCCAGCAGTTCTGGGACTAGCGGGAGGGGTATGAATGAGCAGTTCTTC
TRBJ2-1 | - | TRBD2 | TRBV29-1 | CSVEGRGGRSYNEQFF | TGCAGCGTTGAAGGTCGGGGGGGCCGGTCCTACAATGAGCAGTTCTTC
TRBJ2-2 | once | TRBD1 | TRBV19 | CASSIETGQGPGELFF | TGTGCCAGTAGTATAGAGACTGGACAGGGGCCCGGGGAGCTGTTTTTT
TRBJ2-3 | - | - | TRBV19 | CASSSLGTLRTDTQYF | TGTGCCAGTAGTTCCCTTGGGACACTTCGCACAGATACGCAGTATTTT